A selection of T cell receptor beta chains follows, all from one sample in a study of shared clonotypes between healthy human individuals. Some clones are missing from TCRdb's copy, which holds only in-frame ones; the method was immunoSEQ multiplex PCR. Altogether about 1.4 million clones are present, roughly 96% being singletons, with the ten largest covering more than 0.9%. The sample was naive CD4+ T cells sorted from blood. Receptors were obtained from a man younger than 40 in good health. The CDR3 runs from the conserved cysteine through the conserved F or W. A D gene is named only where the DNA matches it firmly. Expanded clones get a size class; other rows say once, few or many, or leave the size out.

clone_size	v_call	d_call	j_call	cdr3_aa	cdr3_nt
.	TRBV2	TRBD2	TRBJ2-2	CASRLAVSLDAGELFF	TGTGCCAGTCGACTAGCGGTTAGCCTTGACGCCGGGGAGCTGTTTTTT
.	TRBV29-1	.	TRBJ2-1	CSVVGSPGFGEQFF	TGCAGCGTTGTTGGGAGTCCGGGGTTTGGTGAGCAGTTCTTC
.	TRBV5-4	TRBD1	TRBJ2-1	CASSLLGQGYNEQFF	TGTGCCAGCAGCTTGCTAGGACAGGGCTACAATGAGCAGTTCTTC
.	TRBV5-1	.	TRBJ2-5	CASSRTVLETQYF	TGCGCCAGCAGCCGGACTGTCTTGGAGACCCAGTACTTC
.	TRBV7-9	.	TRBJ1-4	CASSSGLERGSTNEKLFF	TGTGCCAGCAGCTCCGGACTCGAGAGGGGGTCAACTAATGAAAAACTGTTTTTT
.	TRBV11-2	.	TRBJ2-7	CASSRDSISYEQYF	TGTGCCAGCAGCCGGGACTCCATCTCCTACGAGCAGTACTTC
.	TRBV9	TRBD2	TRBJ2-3	CASSVGTSGNTDTQYF	TGTGCCAGCAGCGTAGGGACTAGCGGGAACACAGATACGCAGTATTTT
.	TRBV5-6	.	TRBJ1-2	CASSYLGRDTF	TGTGCCAGCAGTTACCTCGGGAGGGACACCTTC
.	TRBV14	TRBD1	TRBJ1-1	CASSLRTGNTEAFF	TGTGCCAGCAGCCTTCGGACAGGGAACACTGAAGCTTTCTTT
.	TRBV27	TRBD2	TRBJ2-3	CASSPIAGPTDTQYF	TGTGCCAGCAGCCCCATAGCGGGACCCACAGATACGCAGTATTTT
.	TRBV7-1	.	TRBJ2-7	CASRLDGLSSYEQYF	TGTGCCAGCAGATTGGACGGATTGAGCTCCTACGAGCAGTACTTC
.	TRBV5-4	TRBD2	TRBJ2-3	CASSSGGRETDTQYF	TGTGCCAGCAGCTCAGGCGGGAGAGAGACAGATACGCAGTATTTT
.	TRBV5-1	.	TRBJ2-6	CASSSRPSGANVLTF	TGCGCCAGCAGCTCTAGACCCTCTGGGGCCAACGTCCTGACTTTC
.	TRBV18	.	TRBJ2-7	CASSPGASYEQYF	TGTGCCAGTTCCCCCGGGGCTTCTTACGAGCAGTACTTC
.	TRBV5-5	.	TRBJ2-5	CASSLVQDLQETQYF	TGTGCCAGCAGCTTGGTACAGGACCTCCAAGAGACCCAGTACTTC
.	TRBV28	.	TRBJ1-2	CASSLDLGGYTF	TGTGCCAGCAGTTTGGATCTTGGAGGCTACACCTTC
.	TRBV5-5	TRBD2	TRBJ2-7	CASSLSEREARYEQYF	TGTGCCAGCAGCCTAAGTGAGCGGGAAGCACGATACGAGCAGTACTTC
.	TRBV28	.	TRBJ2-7	CASSVSTYEQYF	TGTGCCAGCAGTGTGAGTACCTACGAGCAGTACTTC
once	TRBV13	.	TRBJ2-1	CASSLRGRPFF	TGTGCCAGCAGCCTCCGGGGCCGCCCGTTCTTC
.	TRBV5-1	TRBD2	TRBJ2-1	CASSFGGTSVDEQFF	TGCGCCAGCAGCTTCGGCGGGACTAGCGTGGATGAGCAGTTCTTC
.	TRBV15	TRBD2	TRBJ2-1	CATSRDWGLRNEQFF	TGTGCCACCAGCAGAGATTGGGGACTAAGGAATGAGCAGTTCTTC
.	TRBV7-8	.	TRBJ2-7	CASSLLGLAEQYF	TGTGCCAGCAGCTTACTCGGGCTGGCCGAGCAGTACTTC
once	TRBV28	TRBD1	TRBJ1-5	CASTASETGGSQPQHF	TGTGCCAGCACCGCATCTGAGACAGGGGGTTCTCAGCCCCAGCATTTT
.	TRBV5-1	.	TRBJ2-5	CASSLSQLSGETQYF	TGCGCCAGCAGCCTCAGTCAATTATCGGGGGAGACCCAGTACTTC
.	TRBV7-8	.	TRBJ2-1	CASYGWPRDNEQFF	TGTGCCAGCTACGGTTGGCCGCGCGACAATGAGCAGTTCTTC
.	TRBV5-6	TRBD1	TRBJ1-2	CASSFHRDRVHYGYTF	TGTGCCAGCAGCTTCCACCGGGACAGGGTACACTATGGCTACACCTTC
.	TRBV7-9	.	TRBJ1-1	CASSSTARQTLNTEAFF	TGTGCCAGCAGCTCCACTGCTCGACAGACATTGAACACTGAAGCTTTCTTT
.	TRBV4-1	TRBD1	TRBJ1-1	CASSQNTGGLTNTEAFF	TGCGCCAGCAGCCAAAATACAGGGGGCCTAACGAACACTGAAGCTTTCTTT
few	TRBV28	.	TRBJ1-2	CASRGQGGYTF	TGTGCCAGCAGAGGGCAGGGTGGCTACACCTTC
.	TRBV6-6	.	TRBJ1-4	CAGSSGWTNEKLFF	TGTGCCGGCTCCTCAGGGTGGACTAATGAAAAACTGTTTTTT
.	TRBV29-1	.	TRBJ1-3	CSVGNPGYSGNTIYF	TGCAGCGTTGGGAATCCAGGCTACTCTGGAAACACCATATATTTT
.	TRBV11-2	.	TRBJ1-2	CASSLDRGSYGYTF	TGTGCCAGCAGCTTAGATCGTGGCAGCTATGGCTACACCTTC
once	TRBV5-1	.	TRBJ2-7	CASSGSSYEQYF	TGCGCCAGCAGCGGGAGCTCCTACGAGCAGTACTTC
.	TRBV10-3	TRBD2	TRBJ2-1	CAISATSGRAYNEQFF	TGTGCCATCAGTGCTACGAGCGGGAGGGCCTACAATGAGCAGTTCTTC
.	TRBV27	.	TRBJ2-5	CASRRDLIRMETQYF	TGTGCCAGCAGGCGGGACCTTATTCGGATGGAGACCCAGTACTTC
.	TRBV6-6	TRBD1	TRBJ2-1	CASSSPGQGANEQFF	TGTGCCAGCAGCTCTCCGGGACAGGGGGCGAATGAGCAGTTCTTC
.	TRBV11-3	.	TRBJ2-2	CASSSESPGELFF	TGTGCCAGCAGCTCCGAGTCTCCCGGGGAGCTGTTTTTT
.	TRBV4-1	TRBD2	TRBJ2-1	CASSQEVRTSGGLYNEQFF	TGCGCCAGCAGCCAAGAGGTTAGGACTAGCGGGGGACTCTACAATGAGCAGTTCTTC
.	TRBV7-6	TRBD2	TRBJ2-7	CASSRGLAALTYEQYF	TGTGCCAGCAGCCGGGGACTAGCGGCGCTGACCTACGAGCAGTACTTC
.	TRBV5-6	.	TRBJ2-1	CASSLQLYNEQFF	TGTGCCAGCAGCTTACAGCTCTACAATGAGCAGTTCTTC
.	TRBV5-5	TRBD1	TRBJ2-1	CASSQPTGAGEQFF	TGTGCCAGCAGCCAGCCGACAGGGGCGGGTGAGCAGTTCTTC
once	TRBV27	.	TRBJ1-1	CASSLTRTTRAFF	TGTGCCAGCAGTTTAACTCGGACCACTAGAGCTTTCTTT
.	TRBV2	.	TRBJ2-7	CASSATPYEQYF	TGTGCCAGCAGTGCGACACCATACGAGCAGTACTTC
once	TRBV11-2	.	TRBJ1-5	CASSPALDSNQPQHF	TGTGCCAGCAGCCCAGCGCTAGATAGCAATCAGCCCCAGCATTTT
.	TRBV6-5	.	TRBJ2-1	CASSAGDRSYNEQFF	TGTGCCAGCAGCGCTGGGGACCGCTCCTACAATGAGCAGTTCTTC
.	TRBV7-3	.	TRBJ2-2	CASSRNTPGELFF	TGTGCCAGCAGTAGGAATACGCCCGGGGAGCTGTTTTTT
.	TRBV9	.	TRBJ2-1	CASSVEPIGEQFF	TGTGCCAGCAGCGTAGAGCCAATTGGTGAGCAGTTCTTC
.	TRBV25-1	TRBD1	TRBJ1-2	CASSGETGAATF	TGTGCCAGCAGTGGAGAAACAGGGGCCGCTACCTTC
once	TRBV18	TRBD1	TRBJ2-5	CASSPGTVQETQYF	TGTGCCAGCTCACCAGGGACAGTACAAGAGACCCAGTACTTC
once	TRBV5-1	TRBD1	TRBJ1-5	CASSSGQGNNQPQHF	TGCGCCAGCAGCTCGGGACAGGGAAACAATCAGCCCCAGCATTTT